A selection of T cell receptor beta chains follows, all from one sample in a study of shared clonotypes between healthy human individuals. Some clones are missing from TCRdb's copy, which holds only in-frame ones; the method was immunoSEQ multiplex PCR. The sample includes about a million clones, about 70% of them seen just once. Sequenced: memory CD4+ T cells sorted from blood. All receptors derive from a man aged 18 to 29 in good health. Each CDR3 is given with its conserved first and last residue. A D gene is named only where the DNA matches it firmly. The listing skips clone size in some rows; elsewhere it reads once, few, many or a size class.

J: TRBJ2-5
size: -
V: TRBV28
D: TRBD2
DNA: TGTGCCAGCGGACGAGCGGGGGGCGAAGAGACCCAGTACTTC
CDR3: CASGRAGGEETQYF

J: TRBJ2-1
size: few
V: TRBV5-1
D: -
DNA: TGCGCCAGCAGCCCGGGCGACTCCTACAATGAGCAGTTCTTC
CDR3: CASSPGDSYNEQFF

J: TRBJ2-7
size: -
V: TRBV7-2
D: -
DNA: TGTGCCAGCAGCTCCTCAGCGCTCCAGTCCTACGAGCAGTACTTC
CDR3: CASSSSALQSYEQYF

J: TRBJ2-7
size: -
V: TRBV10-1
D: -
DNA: TGCGCCAGCAGTGAGTCGGGGCCCTACGAGCAGTACTTC
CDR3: CASSESGPYEQYF

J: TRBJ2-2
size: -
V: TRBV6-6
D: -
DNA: TGTGCCACAGACTTGAGGGAAAACGCGAACACCGGGGAGCTGTTTTTT
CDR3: CATDLRENANTGELFF

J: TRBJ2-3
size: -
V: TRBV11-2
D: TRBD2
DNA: TGTGCCAGCAGCTCCGGACTAGCGGGTTCAGATACGCAGTATTTT
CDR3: CASSSGLAGSDTQYF

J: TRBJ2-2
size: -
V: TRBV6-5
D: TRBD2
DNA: TGTGCCAGCAGAAGAGCGGGGGAAGGCACCGGGGAGCTGTTTTTT
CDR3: CASRRAGEGTGELFF

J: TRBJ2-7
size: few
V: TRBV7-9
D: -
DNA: TGTGCCAGCAGCTTATACCCAAACAGGGAATACGAGCAGTACTTC
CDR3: CASSLYPNREYEQYF

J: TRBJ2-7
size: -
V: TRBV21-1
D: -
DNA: TGTGCCAGTACACTAGCGGGACACGAGCAGTACTTC
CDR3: CASTLAGHEQYF

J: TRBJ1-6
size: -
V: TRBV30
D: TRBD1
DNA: TGTGCCTGGAGTGGCATCCTTTGGGACAGGGGGGTGCAGCCCTATAATTCACCCCTCCACTTT
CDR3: CAWSGILWDRGVQPYNSPLHF

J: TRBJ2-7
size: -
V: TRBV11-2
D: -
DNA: TGTGCCAGCAGCTTAGGGTCGGGGGTGACAGGGGAGCAGTACTTC
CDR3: CASSLGSGVTGEQYF

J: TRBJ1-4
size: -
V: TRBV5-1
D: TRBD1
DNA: TGCGCCAGCAGCCCGGGGACAGTTACGATTAATGAAAAACTGTTTTTT
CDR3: CASSPGTVTINEKLFF

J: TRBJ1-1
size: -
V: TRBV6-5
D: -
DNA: TGTGCCAGTAGTTGGACTGAAGCTTTCTTT
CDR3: CASSWTEAFF

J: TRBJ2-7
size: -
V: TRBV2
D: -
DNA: TGTGCCAGCAGGGACAGAGGGTATTCCGAGCAGTACTTC
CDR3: CASRDRGYSEQYF

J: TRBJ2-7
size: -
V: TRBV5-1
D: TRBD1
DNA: TGCGCCAGCAGCCCCGGGACAGAAAACGAGCAGTACTTC
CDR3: CASSPGTENEQYF

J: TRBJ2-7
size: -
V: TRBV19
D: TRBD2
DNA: TGTGCCAGTAGTCCCCAGACTAGCGGGGCGATCTACGAGCAGTACTTC
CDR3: CASSPQTSGAIYEQYF

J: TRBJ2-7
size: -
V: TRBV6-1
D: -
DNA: TGTGCCAGCAGCGGATTACGGTGGGGGTCCTACGAGCAGTACTTC
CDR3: CASSGLRWGSYEQYF

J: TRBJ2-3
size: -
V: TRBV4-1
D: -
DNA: TGCGCCAGCAGCTCCGAAGTATCCCTCCCAGATACGCAGTATTTT
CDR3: CASSSEVSLPDTQYF

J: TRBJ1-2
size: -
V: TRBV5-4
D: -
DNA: TGTGCCAGCAGCCCGGGGGGCTACTATGGCTACACCTTC
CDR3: CASSPGGYYGYTF

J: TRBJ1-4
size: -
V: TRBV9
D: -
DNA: TGTGCCAGCAGCGTAGCTACGCCGATTGAAAAACTGTTTTTT
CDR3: CASSVATPIEKLFF

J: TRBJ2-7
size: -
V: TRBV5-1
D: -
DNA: TGCGCCAGCAGCTTGTGGGACGGACCCTACGAGCAGTACTTC
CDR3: CASSLWDGPYEQYF

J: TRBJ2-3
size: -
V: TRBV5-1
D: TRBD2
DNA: TGCGCCAGCAGCTGGTCAAGCGGGACCGGCACAGATACGCAGTATTTT
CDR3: CASSWSSGTGTDTQYF

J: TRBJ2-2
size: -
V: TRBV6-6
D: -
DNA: TGTGCCACCAGGTCGACGAACACCGGGGAGCTGTTTTTT
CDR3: CATRSTNTGELFF

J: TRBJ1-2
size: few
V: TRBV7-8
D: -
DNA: TGTGCCAGCAGCTTGGGCACGGGCTATGGCTACACCTTC
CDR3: CASSLGTGYGYTF

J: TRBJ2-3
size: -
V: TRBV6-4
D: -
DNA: TGTGCCAGCAGCAAAGGGGGGAACACAGATACGCAGTATTTT
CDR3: CASSKGGNTDTQYF

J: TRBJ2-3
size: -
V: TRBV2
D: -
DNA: TGTGCCGGGAGACAGGATAGCACAGATACGCAGTATTTT
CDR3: CAGRQDSTDTQYF

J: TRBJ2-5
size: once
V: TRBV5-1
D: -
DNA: TGCGCCAGCAGCTTGGTGGGGCAGGGTAAGGAGACCCAGTACTTC
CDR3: CASSLVGQGKETQYF

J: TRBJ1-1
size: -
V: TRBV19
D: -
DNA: TGTGCCAGTAGTGCCCAAACAGGGTGGGCGACTGAAGCTTTCTTT
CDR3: CASSAQTGWATEAFF

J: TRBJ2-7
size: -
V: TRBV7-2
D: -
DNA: TGTGCCAGCAGCCCCTTATCCGGGAGCTCCTACGAGCAGTACTTC
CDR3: CASSPLSGSSYEQYF

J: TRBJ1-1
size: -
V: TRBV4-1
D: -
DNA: TGCGCCAGCAGCCAAGAAGACCGATTTTTGGGGGACACTGAAGCTTTCTTT
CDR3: CASSQEDRFLGDTEAFF

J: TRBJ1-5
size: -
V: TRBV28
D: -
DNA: TGTGCCAGCAGTTTCGGAATAAGGGGCAATCAGCCCCAGCATTTT
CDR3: CASSFGIRGNQPQHF

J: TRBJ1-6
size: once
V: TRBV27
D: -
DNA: TGTGCCAGCACCGACTATAATTCACCCCTCCACTTT
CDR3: CASTDYNSPLHF

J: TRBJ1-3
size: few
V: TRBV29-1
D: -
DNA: TGCAGCGTTGAGATGGGAAACACCATATATTTT
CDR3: CSVEMGNTIYF

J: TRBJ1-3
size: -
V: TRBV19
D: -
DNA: TGTGCCAGTACGCGTTTCGGAGGCGCTGGAAACACCATATATTTT
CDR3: CASTRFGGAGNTIYF

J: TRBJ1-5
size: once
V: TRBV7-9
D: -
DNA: TGTGCCAGCAGCTTAGTTGGGGGCGACAATCAGCCCCAGCATTTT
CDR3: CASSLVGGDNQPQHF

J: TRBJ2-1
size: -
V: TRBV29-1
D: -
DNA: TGCAGCGTCCCCGGAGGAACCCTGGGGAATGAGCAGTTCTTC
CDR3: CSVPGGTLGNEQFF

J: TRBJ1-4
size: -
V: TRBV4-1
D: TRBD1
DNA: TGCGCCAGCAGCCAAGGACAGGGGGCGCATGAAAAACTGTTTTTT
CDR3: CASSQGQGAHEKLFF

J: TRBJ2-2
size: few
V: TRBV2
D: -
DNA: TGTGCCAGCAGTGTCCCCCGGATAAACACCGGGGAGCTGTTTTTT
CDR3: CASSVPRINTGELFF

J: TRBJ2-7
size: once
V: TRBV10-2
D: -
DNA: TGCGCCAGCGTAATGGGAGTCTACGAGCAGTACTTC
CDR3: CASVMGVYEQYF

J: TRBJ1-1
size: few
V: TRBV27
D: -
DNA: TGTGCCAGCAGCAGGGGCCAGATGAACACTGAAGCTTTCTTT
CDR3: CASSRGQMNTEAFF

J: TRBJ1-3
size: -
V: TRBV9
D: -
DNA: TGTGCCAGCAGCGTAGACAGTGGAAACACCATATATTTT
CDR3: CASSVDSGNTIYF

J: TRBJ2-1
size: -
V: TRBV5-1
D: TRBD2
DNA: TGCGCCAGCAGCTTGAGGGCTAGCGGGGGAGAAGAGCAGTTCTTC
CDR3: CASSLRASGGEEQFF

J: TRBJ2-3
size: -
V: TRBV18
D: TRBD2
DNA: TGTGCCAGCTCACCAATGAGCGGGGGGGCAGTTACGCAGTATTTT
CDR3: CASSPMSGGAVTQYF

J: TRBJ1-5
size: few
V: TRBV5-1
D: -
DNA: TGCGCCAGCAGCTTGGGGGGAGGCAATCAGCCCCAGCATTTT
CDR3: CASSLGGGNQPQHF

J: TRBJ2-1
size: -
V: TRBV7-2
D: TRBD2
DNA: TGTGCCAGCAGCCTCAGCGGGGGGTCCTACAATGAGCAGTTCTTC
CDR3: CASSLSGGSYNEQFF

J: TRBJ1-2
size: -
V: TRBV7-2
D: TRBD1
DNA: TGTGCCAGCAGCTTGGCCTGGACAGGGAGTTATGGCTACACCTTC
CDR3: CASSLAWTGSYGYTF

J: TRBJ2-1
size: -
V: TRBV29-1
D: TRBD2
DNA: TGCAGCGTTGAAGGGACTAGCGGGTCCCTCTCCTACAATGAGCAGTTCTTC
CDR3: CSVEGTSGSLSYNEQFF

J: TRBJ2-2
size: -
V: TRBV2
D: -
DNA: TGTGCCAGCAGTGAAGTAGGGGCCGGGGAGCTGTTTTTT
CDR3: CASSEVGAGELFF

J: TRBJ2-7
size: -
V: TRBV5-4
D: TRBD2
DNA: TGTGCCAGCAGCTTGTGGGATAGCGGGAGGGCCTCGGAGCAGTACTTC
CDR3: CASSLWDSGRASEQYF

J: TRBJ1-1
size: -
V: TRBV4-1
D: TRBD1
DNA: TGCGCCAGCAGCCAAGGTAGAGGGGGCAGGAACACTGAAGCTTTCTTT
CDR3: CASSQGRGGRNTEAFF

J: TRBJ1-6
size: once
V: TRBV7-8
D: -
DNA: TGTGCCAGCAGCTCTGGGGCCAATTCACCCCTCCACTTT
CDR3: CASSSGANSPLHF

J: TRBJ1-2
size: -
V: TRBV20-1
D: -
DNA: TGCAGTGCTGGGGGGGGCGGTGGCTACACCTTC
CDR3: CSAGGGGGYTF

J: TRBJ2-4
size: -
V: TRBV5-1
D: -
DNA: TGCGCCAGCAGCTTGGGAACGGGATCCAAAAACATTCAGTACTTC
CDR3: CASSLGTGSKNIQYF

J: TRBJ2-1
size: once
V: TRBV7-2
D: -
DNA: TGTGCCAGCAGCTTGAGCTGGGGGTCCTACAATGAGCAGTTCTTC
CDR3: CASSLSWGSYNEQFF

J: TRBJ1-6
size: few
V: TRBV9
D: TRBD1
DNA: TGTGCCAGCAGCCCAGGGGACAGGGGCAGTTCACCCCTCCACTTT
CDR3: CASSPGDRGSSPLHF

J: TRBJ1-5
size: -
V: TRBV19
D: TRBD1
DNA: TGTGCCAGTAGTATGACAGGGTCGGACCAGCCCCAGCATTTT
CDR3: CASSMTGSDQPQHF

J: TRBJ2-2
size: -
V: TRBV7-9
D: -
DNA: TGTGCCAGCAGCGACTTAATCGGGACAAGGACCGGGGAGCTGTTTTTT
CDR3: CASSDLIGTRTGELFF

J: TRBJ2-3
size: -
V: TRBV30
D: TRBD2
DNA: TGTGCCTGGAAGCTAGCGGGAGGGCCGAATACGCAGTATTTT
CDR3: CAWKLAGGPNTQYF

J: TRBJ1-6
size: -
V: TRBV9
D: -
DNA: TGTGCCAGCAGCGTAGGATCGCAGGCCAGCTATTCACCCCTCCACTTT
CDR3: CASSVGSQASYSPLHF

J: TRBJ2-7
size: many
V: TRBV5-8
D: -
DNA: TGTGCCAGCAATCCGCCGCGGGACAACGTCTACGAGCAGTACTTC
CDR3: CASNPPRDNVYEQYF